A single sample gave rise to the 14 T cell receptor beta chains below, sequenced in a study of blood T cell repertoires in COVID-19. The table came from immunoSEQ multiplex PCR; TCRdb's copy has only in-frame clones and leaves some out. The top ten clones hold approximately 2.6% of a sample with 53,000 or so clones, 86% of them seen once. Sequenced input: peripheral blood. The receptors were gathered from a man at least 80 years old with acute or convalescent COVID-19.

V gene TRBV7-8 combines with J gene TRBJ1-1; D is perhaps TRBD1 (6 bases). Germline CDR1 reads SGHVS; CDR2 reads FQNEAQ. V lost 5 bases to trimming and J lost 4 bases, with 23 bases between them. There are 17 residues in the CDR3. The DNA of the CDR3 is TGTGCCAGCAGCCAGGGGCTCTATAGCCAAATTTCCACTGAAGCTTTCTTT. Translation: CASSQGLYSQISTEAFF.

This chain links TRBV5-1 with TRBJ2-5; TRBD1 is a possible D gene (6 bases). Germline V gene lookup returns CDR1 SGHRS and CDR2 YFSETQ. Trimming pared 5 bases from V and 2 bases from J, leaving 16 bases between. The CDR3 totals 15 residues. The CDR3 is CASRTSGTTQETQYF. Here the CDR3 DNA reads TGCGCCAGCAGAACATCCGGGACAACTCAAGAGACCCAGTACTTC.

The chain links TRBV27 to TRBJ1-5; possibly TRBD1 for D (6 bases). V dropped 4 bases and J dropped 2 bases, with 12 bases sitting between them. The CDR3 length is 15 residues. Germline CDR1 reads MNHEY; CDR2 reads SMNVEV (reference sequence). CDR3 amino acids: CASSSTAGGNQPQHF. CDR3 sequence (DNA): TGTGCCAGCAGTTCCACGGCAGGGGGCAATCAGCCCCAGCATTTT.

The V call is TRBV6-5, the J call TRBJ1-1; possible D gene TRBD1, 6 bases. Per germline, CDR1 MNHEY and CDR2 SVGAGI. CDR3 length: 13 residues. Deletions cut 0 bases from V and 5 bases from J, with 7 bases between. CDR3 protein: CASSYSTGTEAFF. The CDR3 nucleotides read TGTGCCAGCAGTTACTCTACAGGGACTGAAGCTTTCTTT.

This clone has only a few counts. The J gene is TRBJ1-1, the V gene TRBV6-1; D uncertain. With 3 bases removed from V and 2 bases from J, the gap between germline ends came to 10 bases. This CDR3 is 14 amino acids long. Germline assignment: CDR1 MNHNS and CDR2 SASEGT. CDR3 DNA: TGTGCCAGCAGTGAGAGAGGGCTAAACACTGAAGCTTTCTTT. Its translation is CASSERGLNTEAFF.

This clone appeared a few times. V and J are TRBV11-3 and TRBJ2-1; 13 nucleotides align to TRBD2. The CDR3 totals 17 residues. The ends lost 0 bases at V and 5 bases at J; junction bases unmatched: 4. The V gene's germline CDR1 is SGHNT and CDR2 YENEEA. The CDR3 spells CASSLDEGLAGNNEQFF. The CDR3 bases are TGTGCCAGCAGCTTAGACGAGGGACTAGCGGGGAACAATGAGCAGTTCTTC.

V and J are TRBV7-2 and TRBJ2-2; no clear D gene. Per the germline V gene, CDR1 is SGHTA and CDR2 is FQGNSA. V was trimmed by 1 base and J by 1 base, leaving 4 bases between them. The CDR3 totals 14 residues. CDR3 sequence reads: CASSLGQNTGELFF. The CDR3 DNA reads as TGTGCCAGCAGCTTAGGACAGAACACCGGGGAGCTGTTTTTT.

V usage is TRBV15 and J usage is TRBJ1-4, with 9 bases fitting TRBD1. The CDR3 length is 15 residues. Trimming removed 1 base from V and 8 bases from J; junction bases left unmatched: 5. CDR1 LNHNV and CDR2 YYDKDF come from the germline V gene (reference sequence). The CDR3 DNA sequence: TGTGCCACCAGCAGAGGGACAGGGGCAGGGGAAAAACTGTTTTTT. It is translated as CATSRGTGAGEKLFF.

A single count supports this clone. The V call is TRBV18, the J call TRBJ1-6, with a possible D match to TRBD1 (5 bases). This CDR3 comprises 15 residues. Between the trimmed V and J ends, which lost 5 bases and 14 bases, there was a span of 22 bases. Germline assignment: CDR1 KGHSH and CDR2 LQKENI. CDR3 DNA sequence: TGTGCCAGCTCAAGGTCGGGGGGTGAAGAAATTACCCTCCACTTT. It encodes CASSRSGGEEITLHF. The whole variable domain, filled in from reference TRBV18 and TRBJ1-6, reads NAGVMQNPRHLVRRRGQEARLRCSPMKGHSHVYWYRQLPEEGLKFMVYLQKENIIDESGMPKERFSAEFPKEGPSILRIQQVVRGDSAAYFCASSRSGGEEITLHFGNGTRLTVT.

This chain uses TRBV6-5 with TRBJ1-4, with TRBD1 as a possible D gene (5 bases). The CDR3 has 14 amino acids. The V gene lost 2 bases and the J gene lost 7 bases, with 11 bases spanning the gap. The germline CDR1 and CDR2 sequences are MNHEY and SVGAGI. The CDR3 sequence: CASSYRAQGEKLFF. The CDR3 DNA sequence: TGTGCCAGCAGTTACAGGGCCCAGGGTGAAAAACTGTTTTTT.

The chain has TRBV19 and TRBJ2-2; 9 bases line up with TRBD1. Germline lookup yields CDR1 LNHDA and CDR2 SQIVND (reference sequence). V dropped 2 bases and J dropped 8; count of bases not matched to a gene: 3. This CDR3 has 14 residues. Here the CDR3 reads CASSISQGAGELFF. As DNA, the CDR3 is TGTGCCAGTAGTATATCACAGGGGGCTGGGGAGCTGTTTTTT.

This rearrangement joins TRBV5-8 to TRBJ1-3; D perhaps matches TRBD1 (5 bases). CDR3 length: 14 amino acids. The V end lost 2 bases, the J end lost 1 base, and 7 bases lay between the germline ends. Germline CDR1 SGHTS, CDR2 YDEGEE. The CDR3 spells CASSFSGSGNTIYF. The CDR3 coding sequence is TGTGCCAGCAGCTTTTCAGGGTCTGGAAACACCATATATTTT.

J is TRBJ2-7 and V is TRBV6-6, with 9 nucleotides matching TRBD1. Germline assignment: CDR1 MNHNY and CDR2 SVGAGI (reference sequence). The CDR3 extends over 13 amino acids. V lost 5 bases and J lost 4; bases outside the gene matches: 3. The CDR3 is CASSRDRDYEQYF. CDR3 nucleotides: TGTGCCAGCAGTCGGGACAGGGATTACGAGCAGTACTTC.

The chain carries TRBV7-2 and TRBJ2-5; a possible D gene is TRBD1 (5 bases). The CDR3 spans 13 residues. V was cut by 5 bases and J by 4 bases, with 11 bases left in between. The V gene's germline CDR1 is SGHTA and CDR2 FQGNSA. CDR3 coding DNA: TGTGCCAGCAGCAAGACAGCCCCAGAGACCCAGTACTTC. Protein sequence: CASSKTAPETQYF.